The rows below give T cell receptor beta chains drawn from one sample of a study of cytomegalovirus exposure and HLA in healthy donors. Sequenced by immunoSEQ multiplex PCR; TCRdb stores in-frame clones only, minus some. The sample has some 190,000 clones, 65% to 80% seen once; the top ten hold less than 2.5%. The sequenced sample was PBMCs. The origin of the receptors is a woman aged 25-40 years in good health and CMV-seropositive. The CDR3 runs from the conserved cysteine through the conserved F or W. The order of the fields is V gene, J gene, D gene, clone size, CDR3 DNA, CDR3 protein. A D gene is named only where the DNA matches it firmly. The size of a clone is reported for some rows only, either as once, few or many, or as a class for expanded clones.

TRBV28	TRBJ1-4	TRBD1	NA	TGTGCCAGCAGCCGGGGACAGGCCCGGGAAAAACTGTTTTTT	CASSRGQAREKLFF
TRBV5-1	TRBJ2-7	TRBD1	NA	TGCGCCAGCAGCTCTGGGACAGCGCGCTCCTACGAGCAGTACTTC	CASSSGTARSYEQYF
TRBV19	TRBJ2-1	NA	NA	TGTGCCAGTAGTATAGATCGGGCCGCCGGGGGACATGAGCAGTTCTTC	CASSIDRAAGGHEQFF
TRBV11-1	TRBJ1-3	TRBD1	NA	TGTGCCAGCAGCTCGTGGACAGGGGCGGGAAACACCATATATTTT	CASSSWTGAGNTIYF
TRBV6-5	TRBJ2-5	NA	NA	TGTGCCAGCAGCCCGAAGGGGGACAAGAGAACGACCCAGTACTTC	CASSPKGDKRTTQYF
TRBV9	TRBJ2-1	NA	NA	TGTGCCAGCAGTACCTCGGGACAAGGCCGAAATGAGCAGTTCTTC	CASSTSGQGRNEQFF
TRBV28	TRBJ1-3	NA	NA	TGTGCCAGCAGTGGAGGATTCGGCCGAAACACCATATATTTT	CASSGGFGRNTIYF
TRBV2	TRBJ2-3	NA	once	TGTGCCAGCAGTGCCTTTCCAGATACGCAGTATTTT	CASSAFPDTQYF
TRBV6-1	TRBJ2-5	NA	few	TGTGCCAGCAGTGGGGGGGGCATCCAGGAGACCCAGTACTTC	CASSGGGIQETQYF
TRBV15	TRBJ2-4	NA	NA	TGTGCCACCAGCAGAGATAGAGGAGGACTAGCCAAAAACATTCAGTACTTC	CATSRDRGGLAKNIQYF
TRBV9	TRBJ1-2	NA	once	TGTGCCAGCAGCGTAGACGGGTTCGGCTACACCTTC	CASSVDGFGYTF
TRBV5-1	TRBJ2-7	TRBD1	NA	TGCGCCAGCAGCTTGGGGTCAGGGGGTGAGCAGTACTTC	CASSLGSGGEQYF
TRBV5-1	TRBJ1-3	NA	NA	TGCGCCAGCAGCCAGGGAACTGGAAACACCATATATTTT	CASSQGTGNTIYF
TRBV7-2	TRBJ2-3	TRBD2	NA	TGTGCCAGCAGCCAACTTGTGAGCGGGGGGACGCAGTATTTT	CASSQLVSGGTQYF
TRBV7-2	TRBJ2-2	TRBD2	NA	TGTGCCAGCAGCGTTACCCCGGGGGGGCCTCGCACCGGGGAGCTGTTTTTT	CASSVTPGGPRTGELFF
TRBV7-8	TRBJ1-2	NA	NA	TGTGCCAGCAGCCCCGATGCGTACTATGGCTACACCTTC	CASSPDAYYGYTF
TRBV23-1	TRBJ2-7	NA	NA	TGCGCCAGCAGTCAGGGGACTTGCGACACCTCCTACGAGCAGTACTTC	CASSQGTCDTSYEQYF
TRBV23-1	TRBJ2-1	TRBD2	NA	TGCGCCAGCAGTCAATCGGGACTAGCGGGGGGGCCAGGACATAATGAGCAGTTCTTC	CASSQSGLAGGPGHNEQFF
TRBV28	TRBJ1-4	TRBD1	many	TGTGCCAGCAGTAAGGGACAGCGTCGAGAAAAACTGTTTTTT	CASSKGQRREKLFF
TRBV9	TRBJ2-1	TRBD1	NA	TGTGCCAGCAGCACGCCCCGGGACAGGGGGGCCTACAATGAGCAGTTCTTC	CASSTPRDRGAYNEQFF
TRBV5-1	TRBJ1-3	NA	few	TGCGCCAGCAGCTTGCCCTCCGGAGTCTCTGGAAACACCATATATTTT	CASSLPSGVSGNTIYF
TRBV29-1	TRBJ2-2	TRBD1	NA	TGCAGCGTTGATTCAGGACAGGGCGGCGGGGAGCTGTTTTTT	CSVDSGQGGGELFF
TRBV7-9	TRBJ2-3	NA	NA	TGTGCCAGCAGCCACAGGCAGGATACGCAGTATTTT	CASSHRQDTQYF
TRBV6-6	TRBJ1-2	TRBD1	NA	TGTGCCAGCAGGCCGACAGGGGTTTCCTATGGCTACACCTTC	CASRPTGVSYGYTF
TRBV11-3	TRBJ2-7	TRBD2	NA	TGTGCCAGCAGCTTAGTAGCGGGGAGCTACGAGCAGTACTTC	CASSLVAGSYEQYF
TRBV18	TRBJ1-6	NA	NA	TGTGCCAGCTCACCAACTGCCCAGGCTGATTCACCCCTCCACTTT	CASSPTAQADSPLHF
TRBV10-3	TRBJ2-2	TRBD1	NA	TGTGCCATCAGTAACAGGGGGCTGAACACCGGGGAGCTGTTTTTT	CAISNRGLNTGELFF
TRBV11-3	TRBJ2-2	TRBD1	NA	TGTGCCAGCAGCTCCCGTCCGGGACAGGGTACCCGGGGGCTGTTTTTT	CASSSRPGQGTRGLFF
TRBV6-1	TRBJ1-2	NA	NA	TGTGCCAGCAGTGTCTCCGAACAGAGGGAATATGGCTACACCTTC	CASSVSEQREYGYTF
TRBV11-3	TRBJ2-1	TRBD2	NA	TGTGCCAGCGGTAGACTAGCGTGGAATGAGCAGTTCTTC	CASGRLAWNEQFF
TRBV7-2	TRBJ2-3	NA	NA	TGTGCCAGCAGCCCGACATACACAGATACGCAGTATTTT	CASSPTYTDTQYF
TRBV7-8	TRBJ2-7	NA	few	TGTGCCAGCAGCTTAGCGCTTGGCAGCTCCTACGAGCAGTACTTC	CASSLALGSSYEQYF
TRBV5-4	TRBJ2-1	TRBD2	few	TGTGCCAGCAGCTTGAAAGGGGAGGGGAATGAGCAGTTCTTC	CASSLKGEGNEQFF
TRBV7-9	TRBJ2-4	NA	NA	TGTGCCAGCAGCTTAGACTCTTTTCCCAAAAACATTCAGTACTTC	CASSLDSFPKNIQYF
TRBV5-4	TRBJ2-5	NA	few	TGTGCCAGCAGCTTGGGCCGGGAACAAGAGACCCAGTACTTC	CASSLGREQETQYF
TRBV28	TRBJ1-1	NA	NA	TGTGCCAGCACCAGGGATACTGAAGCTTTCTTT	CASTRDTEAFF
TRBV7-9	TRBJ2-7	TRBD2	NA	TGTGCCAGCAGCTCCACCGGGACTAGCGGCTACGAGCAGTACTTC	CASSSTGTSGYEQYF
TRBV18	TRBJ2-2	NA	NA	TGTGCCAGCTCACCACTAAAAGCCCGGCAGGAGGGGACCGGGGAGCTGTTTTTT	CASSPLKARQEGTGELFF
TRBV7-8	TRBJ2-7	NA	NA	TGTGCCAGCAGCTTAGGACAGTTCTACGAGCAGTACTTC	CASSLGQFYEQYF
TRBV11-3	TRBJ2-2	TRBD2	NA	TGTGCCAGCAGCTTAGTCCGGGGGGGGACTCCCGGTAGCGGGGAGCTGTTTTTT	CASSLVRGGTPGSGELFF
TRBV11-2	TRBJ2-1	NA	NA	TGTGCCAGCAGCTTAGCACTTTACAATGAGCAGTTCTTC	CASSLALYNEQFF
TRBV7-9	TRBJ2-6	TRBD2	NA	TGTGCCAGCAGCCAGGGAGGGGAGCTTACTGGGGCCAACGTCCTGACTTTC	CASSQGGELTGANVLTF
TRBV28	TRBJ1-2	TRBD1	NA	TGTGCCAGCATCCTAAATCAGGGGGGTGGCTACACCTTC	CASILNQGGGYTF
TRBV30	TRBJ1-5	TRBD1	few	TGTGCCTGGGCGGGACAGACTTGGATCAATCAGCCCCAGCATTTT	CAWAGQTWINQPQHF
TRBV4-2	TRBJ2-3	NA	NA	TGTGCCAGCAGCCAAGATAGGCTAGCTAGCACAGATACGCAGTATTTT	CASSQDRLASTDTQYF
TRBV5-5	TRBJ1-2	TRBD1	NA	TGTGCCAGCAGCCTGGACAGGCGAGCTAACTATGGCTACACCTTC	CASSLDRRANYGYTF
TRBV19	TRBJ1-5	TRBD1	NA	TGTGCCAGTAGCTGGACAGGGTCGAATCAGCCCCAGCATTTT	CASSWTGSNQPQHF
TRBV4-3	TRBJ1-4	NA	NA	TGCGCCAGCAGCCAAACAGGGAAGTGGCTGTTTTTT	CASSQTGKWLFF
TRBV9	TRBJ2-1	TRBD2	once	TGTGCCAGCAGCGTAGCCGCGGGGGGATACAATGAGCAGTTCTTC	CASSVAAGGYNEQFF
TRBV27	TRBJ1-2	TRBD1	once	TGTGCCAGCAGTTTAGGGGAGACAGGGACCGGCTACACCTTC	CASSLGETGTGYTF
TRBV11-2	TRBJ2-1	NA	NA	TGTGCCAGCAGCTTATCCCCCGGGAATCTGTTCTTC	CASSLSPGNLFF
TRBV5-4	TRBJ2-3	TRBD2	few	TGTGCCAGCAGCTTGCGGGGGGGCACAGATACGCAGTATTTT	CASSLRGGTDTQYF
TRBV11-3	TRBJ2-3	NA	NA	TGTGCCAGCAGCTCATATTCTAGTCCCGGCACAGATACGCAGTATTTT	CASSSYSSPGTDTQYF
TRBV10-1	TRBJ2-3	TRBD2	NA	TGCGCCAGCAGTAGCGGGGAAACAGATACGCAGTATTTT	CASSSGETDTQYF
TRBV11-3	TRBJ1-1	TRBD1	NA	TGTGCCAGCAGCCCCCGTCTCCGGGACAGGGCTGTCACTGAAGCTTTCTTT	CASSPRLRDRAVTEAFF
TRBV4-2	TRBJ1-3	NA	few	TGTGCCAGCAGCCAAGACCCCCAGGGGTTATCTACTGGAAACACCATATATTTT	CASSQDPQGLSTGNTIYF